Described below is a single T cell receptor (beta chain) sequence and its context. This clonotype occurred many times. Its recognized antigen is unknown. The input lacks base qualities; no much larger clone sits a single base away. These data belong to a study of CD8+CD57+ T cells in acquired aplastic anemia (dated by TCRdb to 2017 to 2018). Concerning the study at large: Extracted DNA from sorted CD4+ and CD8+ cells averaged around 3.5 ug, ranging from about 0.17 to 30 ug. CD8+CD57+ expansion was defined as frequency above the mean frequency observed in healthy subjects.

TCR beta VDJ combination and CDR3 sequence profiling used genomic DNA as the template. An Illumina HiSeq 2000 was used for TCR repertoire sequencing. In the source study's methods: TRBV/TRBJ rearrangement plots, CDR3 size and DJ length profiles, and Simpson's diversity index were used to assess repertoires. Whichever DNA sequence was most abundant in the deep sequencing data was defined as the immunodominant clone. CDR3 amino acid sequences were screened for sharing across subjects and compared with published repertoires and the VDJdb database. TCRdb reran the public reads through fastp at Q25 and MiXCR, keeping productive beta chains. One record per CDR3 amino acid sequence lists the most common genes and DNA. TCRdb's processing, not the authors', yielded these V and J calls. Recorded for this sample are 150,000 to 180,000 distinct CDR3 sequences; about 48% of them occurred a single time. The leading ten clones occupy 12% of the sample.

Flow cytometry had shown CD8+CD57+ cell expansion in the patients selected for sequencing. Every patient had a diagnosis of severe acquired aplastic anemia based on International Study of Aplastic Anemia and Agranulocytosis and Camitta criteria. At the time blood was sampled, none of the patients had received any therapy. The study deep-sequenced TCR repertoires of sorted CD4+ and CD8+ blood T cells from severe aplastic anemia patients and healthy subjects. Patients were enrolled in the USA under clinicaltrials.gov protocols 00001620, 01623167, 00001397, 00071045, 00081523 and 00961064. Ficoll-Paque density gradient centrifugation was used to isolate peripheral blood mononuclear cells. Before DNA extraction, CD4+ and CD8+ T cells were sorted by FACS or by magnetic beads. Findings and caveats that apply to the study as a whole: Patients and healthy controls showed no significant difference in CD8+ Simpson's diversity (P=0.060). Roughly 29 CD8+ CDR3 sequences were shared between patients and controls but appeared highly expressed in patients and within their immunodominant clones.

Sequencing input: sorted CD4+, CD8+, or CD8+CD57+ T cells (not recorded which) from PBMCs. The receptor comes from a human donor with aplastic anemia.

The encoded CDR3 is CASSVSGGAAELFF. At the DNA level, the sequence is TGTGCCAGCAGTGTCAGCGGGGGGGCCGCGGAGCTGTTTTTT. The chain uses TRBV6-4 and TRBJ2-2; TRBD2 agrees with 10 junctional bases. Per the germline V gene, MRHNA is the CDR1 and SNTAGT is the CDR2. After removal of 4 bases from V and 10 bases from J, the junction retains 6 bases not matched to a gene. From its cysteine to its phenylalanine, the CDR3 spans 14 amino acids. Left in the record is the CDR3 DNA by itself, 42 bases read in frame from the first base.